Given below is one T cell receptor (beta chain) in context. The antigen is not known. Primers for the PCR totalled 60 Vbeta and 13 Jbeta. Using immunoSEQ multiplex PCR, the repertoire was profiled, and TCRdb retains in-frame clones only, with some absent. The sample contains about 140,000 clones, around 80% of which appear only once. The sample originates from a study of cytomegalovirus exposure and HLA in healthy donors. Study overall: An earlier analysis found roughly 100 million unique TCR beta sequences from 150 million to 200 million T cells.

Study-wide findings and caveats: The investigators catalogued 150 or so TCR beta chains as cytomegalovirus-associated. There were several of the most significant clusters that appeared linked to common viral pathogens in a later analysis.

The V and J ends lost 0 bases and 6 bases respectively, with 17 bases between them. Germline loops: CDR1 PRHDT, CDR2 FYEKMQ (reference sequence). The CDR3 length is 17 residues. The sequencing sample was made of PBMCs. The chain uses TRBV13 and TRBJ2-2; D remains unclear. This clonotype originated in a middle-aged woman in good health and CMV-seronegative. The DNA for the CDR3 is TGTGCCAGCAGCTTAGGAAGAGGTTATGACGGTGCCGGGGAGCTGTTTTTT. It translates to CASSLGRGYDGAGELFF. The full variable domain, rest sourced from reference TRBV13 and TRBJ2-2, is AAGVIQSPRHLIKEKRETATLKCYPIPRHDTVYWYQQGPGQDPQFLISFYEKMQSDKGSIPDRFSAQQFSDYHSELNMSSLELGDSALYFCASSLGRGYDGAGELFFGEGSRLTVL.